This T cell receptor beta chain is drawn from a study of breast tumors, draining lymph nodes, adjacent tissues. Study-wide findings and caveats: Tumor and nontumor repertoires were significantly more similar in luminal-like than in basal-like breast cancer.

Breast cancer patients provided tissue from their axillary draining lymph nodes. V trimming: 4 bases; J trimming: 2 bases; junction bases outside the gene matches: 4. The CDR3 is 16 residues long. Germline lookup yields CDR1 MGHDK and CDR2 SYGVNS. TCRdb reanalysed the multiplex PCR reads using MiXCR and keeps one entry per CDR3 protein. This table has 200,000 to 250,000 distinct CDR3 sequences, 30% to 35% appearing once. Concerning this clonotype: What it recognizes is unknown.

The chain combines TRBV25-1 with TRBJ2-3, with 12 bases lining up with TRBD2. This TCR derives from a female donor with breast cancer. Some clones in this sample may be carry-over from other donors' samples. Material for sequencing was axillary lymph node tissue. CDR3 in amino acids: CASSASGRGPTDTQYF. CDR3 DNA sequence: TGTGCCAGCAGTGCTAGCGGGAGGGGACCCACAGATACGCAGTATTTT.